This T cell receptor (beta chain) was sequenced for a study of blood T cell repertoires in COVID-19. In the study overall: T cells, B-cell-depleted T cells, or PBMCs supplied cDNA or gDNA.

The study drew participants aged about 18 to 95 years from 20 to 30 US areas. Cohorts were based on clinical histories the participants reported. Per the germline V gene, CDR1 is DFQATT and CDR2 is SNEGSKA (reference sequence). Trimming took 6 bases from V and 3 from J, leaving 2 bases between them. CDR3 size: 9 residues. Authors' processing steps: Amplification of reference gene primers was used by the study to estimate nucleated cell counts. Libraries were prepared by immunoSEQ multiplex PCR; TCRdb keeps only in-frame clonotypes and omits some of them. V, J and clone size were drawn from that table, and D and trimming were deduced from the DNA. This table holds about 200,000 clones, approximately 83% found once.

The origin of this receptor is a woman between 40 and 55 years old with acute COVID-19. The chain has TRBV20-1 and TRBJ1-2; no reliable D call. Sequenced sample: PBMCs or T cells enriched from blood (not recorded which). The CDR3 here is CSADYGYTF. The CDR3 DNA reads TGCAGTGCCGACTATGGCTACACCTTC.